The 13 T cell receptor beta chains listed next were all sequenced from one sample in a study of blood T cell repertoires in COVID-19. The assay was immunoSEQ multiplex PCR, and TCRdb's table has in-frame clones only and misses some. This table has more than 250,000 clones, 87% appearing once. The sample was peripheral blood. These receptors were collected from a man in his forties or fifties with active or convalescent COVID-19.

The chain couples TRBV5-1 to TRBJ1-2; the D gene is possibly TRBD1 (6 bases). Trimming took 0 bases from V and 7 from J, leaving 13 bases between them. The CDR3 has 14 residues. CDR1 and CDR2 (germline): SGHRS, YFSETQ. For the CDR3, the DNA is TGCGCCAGCAGCTTGGAGGGCAGGGGATCTGGCTACACCTTC. Encoded protein: CASSLEGRGSGYTF.

The CDR3 DNA reads TGTGCCAGCAGTTACGCAGGGCTGGGCACTGAAGCTTTCTTT. Its protein is CASSYAGLGTEAFF. J is TRBJ1-1 and V is TRBV6-2 or TRBV6-3; D is perhaps TRBD1 (5 bases). The CDR3 runs 14 residues. Trimming removed 2 bases from V and 4 bases from J, with 11 bases in between. The germline V gene encodes CDR1 MNHEY and CDR2 SVGEGT.

The chain has TRBV30 and TRBJ1-2; 12 nucleotides align to TRBD1. This CDR3 spans 16 amino acids. V lost 1 base to trimming and J lost 1 base; unmatched junction nucleotides: 4. Germline V CDR1 and CDR2: GTSNPN, SVGIG (reference sequence). CDR3 amino acids: CAWSGGTGGFNYGYTF. CDR3 DNA sequence: TGTGCCTGGAGTGGAGGGACAGGGGGCTTTAACTATGGCTACACCTTC.

The chain joins TRBV28 to TRBJ1-1; 9 bases line up with TRBD1. Germline loops: CDR1 MDHEN, CDR2 SYDVKM. This CDR3 has 16 amino acids. With V trimmed by 5 bases and J by 4 bases, 11 bases remained unmatched. CDR3 in DNA: TGTGCCAGCAGTCCCCCGGGGACAGGGAATCCCACTGAAGCTTTCTTT. Residues: CASSPPGTGNPTEAFF.

This rearrangement joins TRBV7-2 to TRBJ2-3, with D perhaps TRBD2 (5 bases). This CDR3 is 13 amino acids long. Germline CDR1 and CDR2: SGHTA and FQGNSA. Trimming removed 6 bases from V and 4 bases from J, with 11 bases in between. As DNA, the CDR3 is TGTGCCAGCAGGCGGAGGTCGCCAGATACGCAGTATTTT. Translation gives CASRRRSPDTQYF.

This clone is a singleton in its sample. This rearrangement joins TRBV7-8 to TRBJ1-2; TRBD1 matches at 8 bases. The CDR3 loop spans 14 amino acids. Germline values: CDR1 SGHVS, CDR2 FQNEAQ. V dropped 2 bases and J dropped 2; count of bases not matched to a gene: 1. The CDR3 region is CASSLQGANYGYTF. In DNA form, the CDR3 reads TGTGCCAGCAGCTTACAGGGGGCAAACTATGGCTACACCTTC.

The V call is TRBV7-2, the J call TRBJ2-3; the match to TRBD2 covers 8 bases. V lost 3 bases to trimming and J lost 2 bases; unmatched junction nucleotides: 1. The germline V gene has CDR1 SGHTA and CDR2 FQGNSA. CDR3 length: 14 amino acids. The CDR3, as DNA: TGTGCCAGCAGCTTTAGCGGGGTCACAGATACGCAGTATTTT. Protein product: CASSFSGVTDTQYF.

The genes are TRBV27 and TRBJ2-1; TRBD2 might be the D (6 bases). The CDR3 extends over 16 amino acids. Germline V gene sequence: CDR1 MNHEY, CDR2 SMNVEV (reference sequence). Trimming shortened V by 5 bases and J by 0 bases, and 14 bases separated the two germline ends. The CDR3 nucleotides read TGTGCCAGCAGTCTGTTAGCGGTGAGCTCCTACAATGAGCAGTTCTTC. Amino acids: CASSLLAVSSYNEQFF.

This clone was counted once. This chain uses TRBV19 with TRBJ1-4, with D perhaps matching TRBD1 (6 bases). The CDR3 has 15 amino acids. Trimming stripped 6 bases from V and 5 bases from J, with 16 bases between. Germline V gives CDR1 LNHDA, CDR2 SQIVND (reference sequence). The CDR3 region is CASSPRTATNEKLFF. As DNA, the CDR3 is TGTGCCAGTAGCCCCAGGACAGCTACAAATGAAAAACTGTTTTTT.

This sequence joins TRBV5-4 and TRBJ2-1; TRBD1 might be the D (5 bases). V lost 1 base, J lost 0 bases, and 11 bases lay in between. The CDR3 covers 16 residues. CDR1 is SGHNT and CDR2 is YYREEE in the germline V gene (reference sequence). This CDR3 is CASSLQGASSYNEQFF. The CDR3 DNA reads TGTGCCAGCAGCTTGCAAGGGGCAAGCTCCTACAATGAGCAGTTCTTC.

V is TRBV6-5 and J is TRBJ1-6; TRBD1 is a possible D gene (6 bases). Germline V gene sequence: CDR1 MNHEY, CDR2 SVGAGI. CDR3 size: 15 residues. V lost 2 bases and J lost 6, with 11 bases in between. The CDR3 reads CASSYGGASNSPLHF. DNA for the CDR3: TGTGCCAGCAGTTACGGGGGGGCCAGTAATTCACCCCTCCACTTT.

V usage is TRBV29-1 and J usage is TRBJ1-1; maybe TRBD1 (6 bases). CDR1 is SQVTM, CDR2 ANQGSEA, per germline. Trimming took 3 bases from V and 12 from J, leaving 14 bases between them. This CDR3 is built from 11 residues. The CDR3 DNA reads TGCAGCGTTGAGTACAGGGAAATTACTTTCTTT. Its protein is CSVEYREITFF.

The CDR3 here is CASSELSQGVNSPLHF. The CDR3 DNA sequence: TGTGCCAGCAGTGAACTCTCACAGGGGGTAAATTCACCCCTCCACTTT. V and J are TRBV2 and TRBJ1-6; TRBD1 agrees at 8 bases. The V segment lost 2 bases and the J segment 7 bases; nucleotides outside the gene matches: 7. The germline CDR1 and CDR2 sequences are SNHLY and FYNNEI. This CDR3 has 16 residues.